One sample yielded the 8 T cell receptor beta chains listed below, sequenced in a study of blood T cells in healthy people across ages. Sample-barcoded 5' priming and a J-beta primer mix drove a second PCR of roughly 7 to 11 cycles. TCRdb itself ran the 5' RACE reads through MiXCR, one entry per CDR3 protein. Among 1,100,000 or so distinct CDR3 sequences listed, 45% were seen once. The sample taken for sequencing was blood. The receptor set was obtained from a woman aged 55-69 years in good health.

V usage is TRBV6-1 and J usage is TRBJ2-4; tentatively, D is TRBD2 (5 bases). Trimming pared 5 bases from V and 3 bases from J, leaving 17 bases between. Germline CDR1 is MNHNS and CDR2 is SASEGT. The CDR3 sequence is 16 residues long. The CDR3 bases are TGTGCCAGCAGTCCCCCAGAGGGAGAGGTCAAAAACATTCAGTACTTC. The encoded protein is CASSPPEGEVKNIQYF.

The V call is TRBV2, the J call TRBJ2-1; 9 bases are a match to TRBD1. Germline V gives CDR1 SNHLY, CDR2 FYNNEI. This CDR3 region has 15 residues. J was trimmed by 5 bases and V by 2 bases; bases with no gene match: 4. This CDR3 is CASSELQGANNEQFF. CDR3 nucleotides: TGTGCCAGCAGTGAATTACAGGGGGCTAACAATGAGCAGTTCTTC.

The chain links TRBV4-1 to TRBJ1-5; D is possibly TRBD1 (5 bases). Germline CDR1 reads MGHRA; CDR2 reads YSYEKL. Trimming removed 4 bases at V and 8 bases at J, with 12 bases between. This CDR3 spans 13 amino acids. CDR3 nucleotide sequence: TGCGCCAGCAGCCCAACCAGGGAGGAGCCCCAGCATTTT. Protein product: CASSPTREEPQHF.

The rearrangement links TRBV5-1 to TRBJ2-1; maybe TRBD1 (5 bases). CDR1 is SGHRS and CDR2 is YFSETQ in the germline V gene. The CDR3 covers 15 residues. Between the trimmed V and J ends, which lost 2 bases and 10 bases, there was a span of 19 bases. The CDR3 is CASSFRQGVSHEQFF. The CDR3 region has the DNA TGCGCCAGCAGCTTTCGGCAGGGCGTTTCCCACGAGCAGTTCTTC.

This clonotype was recorded many times. The genes are TRBV27 and TRBJ2-5; D unclear. The CDR3 contains 11 residues. The ends were cut back, 6 bases at V and 5 bases at J, with 7 bases in the middle. CDR1 is MNHEY, CDR2 SMNVEV, per germline (reference sequence). The CDR3 region is CASSSAETQYF. The CDR3, as DNA: TGTGCCAGCAGCTCTGCGGAGACCCAGTACTTC.

The chain has TRBV20-1 and TRBJ2-5, with 9 positions matching TRBD1. Germline CDR1 DFQATT, CDR2 SNEGSKA (reference sequence). Trimming took 5 bases from V and 5 from J; bases not matched to a gene: 15. The CDR3 spans 16 residues. This CDR3 reads CSAPPPGTGFVETQYF. Here the CDR3 DNA reads TGCAGTGCTCCCCCCCCCGGGACAGGGTTCGTGGAGACCCAGTACTTC.

The J gene is TRBJ2-1, the V gene TRBV3-1, with 7 bases lining up with TRBD2. The germline V gene encodes CDR1 LGHDT and CDR2 YNNKEL (reference sequence). CDR3 length: 16 amino acids. With 4 bases clipped from V and 5 bases from J, the junction kept 11 bases outside the gene matches. The CDR3: CASSRNPSGAHNEQFF. The CDR3 DNA reads as TGTGCCAGCAGCCGAAACCCTAGCGGAGCTCACAATGAGCAGTTCTTC.

The gene calls are TRBV25-1 and TRBJ1-4, with D hard to call. Per germline, CDR1 MGHDK and CDR2 SYGVNS. CDR3 size: 13 residues. V lost 2 bases to trimming and J lost 10 bases, with 11 bases between them. CDR3 in DNA: TGTGCCAGCAGTGAAGGGCTGGTGGGAAAACTGTTTTTT. Protein: CASSEGLVGKLFF.